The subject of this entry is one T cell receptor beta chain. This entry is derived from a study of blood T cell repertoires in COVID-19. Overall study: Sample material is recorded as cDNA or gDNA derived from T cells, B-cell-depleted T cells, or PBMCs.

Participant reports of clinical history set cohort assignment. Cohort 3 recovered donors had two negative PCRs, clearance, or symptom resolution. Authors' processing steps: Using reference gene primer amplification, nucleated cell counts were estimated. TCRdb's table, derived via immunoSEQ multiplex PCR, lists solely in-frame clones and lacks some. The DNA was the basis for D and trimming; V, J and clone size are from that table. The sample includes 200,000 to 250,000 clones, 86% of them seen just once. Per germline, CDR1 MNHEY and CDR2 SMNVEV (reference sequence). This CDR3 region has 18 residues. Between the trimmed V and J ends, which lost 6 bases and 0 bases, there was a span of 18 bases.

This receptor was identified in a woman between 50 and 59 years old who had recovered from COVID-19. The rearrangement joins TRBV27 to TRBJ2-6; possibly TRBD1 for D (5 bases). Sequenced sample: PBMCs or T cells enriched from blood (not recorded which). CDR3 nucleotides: TGTGCCAGCAGCATCGCTAGGGGCTCCCGCTCTGGGGCCAACGTCCTGACTTTC. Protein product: CASSIARGSRSGANVLTF.